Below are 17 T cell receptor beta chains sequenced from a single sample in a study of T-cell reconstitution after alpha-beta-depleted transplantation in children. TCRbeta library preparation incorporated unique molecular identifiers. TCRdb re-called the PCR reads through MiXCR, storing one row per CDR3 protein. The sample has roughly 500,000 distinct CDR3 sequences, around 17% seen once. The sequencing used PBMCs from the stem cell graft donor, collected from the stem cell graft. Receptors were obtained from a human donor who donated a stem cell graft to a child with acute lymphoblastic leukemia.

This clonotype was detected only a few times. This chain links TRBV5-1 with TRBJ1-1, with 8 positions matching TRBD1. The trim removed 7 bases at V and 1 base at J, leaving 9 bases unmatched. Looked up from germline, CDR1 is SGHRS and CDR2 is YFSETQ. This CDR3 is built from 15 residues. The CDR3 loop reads CASGGTGITNTEAFF. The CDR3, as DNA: TGCGCCAGCGGCGGGACAGGCATCACGAACACTGAAGCTTTCTTT.

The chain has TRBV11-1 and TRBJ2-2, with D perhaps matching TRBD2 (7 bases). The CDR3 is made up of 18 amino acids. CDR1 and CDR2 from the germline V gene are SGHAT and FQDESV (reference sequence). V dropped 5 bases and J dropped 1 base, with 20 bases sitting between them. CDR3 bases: TGTGCCAGCAGCCTGCCCCCGGGGGGCGCAAAGAACACCGGGGAGCTGTTTTTT. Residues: CASSLPPGGAKNTGELFF.

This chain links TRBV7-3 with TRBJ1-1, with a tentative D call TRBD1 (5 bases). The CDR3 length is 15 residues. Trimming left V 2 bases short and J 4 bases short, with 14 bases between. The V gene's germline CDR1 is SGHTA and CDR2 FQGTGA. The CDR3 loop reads CASSLVAGRGTEAFF. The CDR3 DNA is TGTGCCAGCAGCTTAGTGGCAGGGAGGGGCACTGAAGCTTTCTTT. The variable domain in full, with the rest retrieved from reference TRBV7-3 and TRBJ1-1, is GAGVSQTPSNKVTEKGKYVELRCDPISGHTALYWYRQSLGQGPEFLIYFQGTGAADDSGLPNDRFFAVRPEGSVSTLKIQRTERGDSAVYLCASSLVAGRGTEAFFGQGTRLTVV.

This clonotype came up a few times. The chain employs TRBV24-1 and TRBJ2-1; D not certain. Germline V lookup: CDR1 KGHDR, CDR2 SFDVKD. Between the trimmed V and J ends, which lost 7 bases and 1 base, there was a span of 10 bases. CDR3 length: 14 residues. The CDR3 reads CATSSRASYNEQFF. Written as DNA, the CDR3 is TGTGCCACCAGCTCAAGGGCTTCCTACAATGAGCAGTTCTTC.

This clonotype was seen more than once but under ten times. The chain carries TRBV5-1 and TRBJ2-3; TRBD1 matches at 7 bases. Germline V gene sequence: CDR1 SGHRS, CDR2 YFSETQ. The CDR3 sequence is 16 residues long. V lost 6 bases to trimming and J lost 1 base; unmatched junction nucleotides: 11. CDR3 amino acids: CASKLWTGLGTDTQYF. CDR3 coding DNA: TGCGCCAGCAAGCTCTGGACAGGTCTGGGCACAGATACGCAGTATTTT.

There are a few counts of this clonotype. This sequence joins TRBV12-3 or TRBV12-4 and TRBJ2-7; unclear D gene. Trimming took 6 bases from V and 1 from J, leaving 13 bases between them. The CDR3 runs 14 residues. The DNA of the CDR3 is TGTGCCAGCAGCTCTTATGGGGAATCCTACGAGCAGTACTTC. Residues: CASSSYGESYEQYF.

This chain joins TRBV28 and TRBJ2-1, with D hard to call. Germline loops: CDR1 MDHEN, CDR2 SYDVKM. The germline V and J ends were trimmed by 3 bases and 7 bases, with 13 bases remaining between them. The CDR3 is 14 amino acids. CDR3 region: CASSFPPGTNEQFF. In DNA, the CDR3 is TGTGCCAGCAGTTTCCCCCCCGGTACGAATGAGCAGTTCTTC. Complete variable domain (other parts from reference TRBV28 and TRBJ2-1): DVKVTQSSRYLVKRTGEKVFLECVQDMDHENMFWYRQDPGLGLRLIYFSYDVKMKEKGDIPEGYSVSREKKERFSLILESASTNQTSMYLCASSFPPGTNEQFFGPGTRLTVL.

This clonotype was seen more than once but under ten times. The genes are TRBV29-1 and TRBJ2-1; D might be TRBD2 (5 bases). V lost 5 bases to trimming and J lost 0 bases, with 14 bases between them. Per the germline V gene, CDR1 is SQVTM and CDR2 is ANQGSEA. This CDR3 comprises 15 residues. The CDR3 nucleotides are TGCAGCGTTCGGATCCCGGGAAGCTCCTACAATGAGCAGTTCTTC. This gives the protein CSVRIPGSSYNEQFF.

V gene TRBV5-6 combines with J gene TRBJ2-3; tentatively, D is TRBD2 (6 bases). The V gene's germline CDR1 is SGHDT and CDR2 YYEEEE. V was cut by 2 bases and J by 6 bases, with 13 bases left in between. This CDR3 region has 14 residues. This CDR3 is CASSFGSGPDTQYF. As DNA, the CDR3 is TGTGCCAGCAGCTTCGGTAGCGGTCCGGATACGCAGTATTTT.

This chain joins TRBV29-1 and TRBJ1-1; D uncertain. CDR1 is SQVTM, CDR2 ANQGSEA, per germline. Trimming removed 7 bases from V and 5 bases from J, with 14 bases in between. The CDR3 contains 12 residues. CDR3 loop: CSGLGVRTEAFF. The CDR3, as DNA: TGCAGCGGCCTGGGAGTCAGGACTGAAGCTTTCTTT.

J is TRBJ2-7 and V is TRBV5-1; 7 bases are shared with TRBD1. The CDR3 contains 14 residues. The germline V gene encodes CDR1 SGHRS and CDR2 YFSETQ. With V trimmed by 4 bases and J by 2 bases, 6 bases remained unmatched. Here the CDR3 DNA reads TGCGCCAGCAGCGAGGGGGCGCAGACCTACGAGCAGTACTTC. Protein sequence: CASSEGAQTYEQYF.

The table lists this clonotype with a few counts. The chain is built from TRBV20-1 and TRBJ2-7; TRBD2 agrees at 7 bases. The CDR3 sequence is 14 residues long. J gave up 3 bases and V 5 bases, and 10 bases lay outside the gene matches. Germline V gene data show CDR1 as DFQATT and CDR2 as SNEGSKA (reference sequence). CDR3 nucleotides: TGCAGTGCTTCGGTGGCGGGCGGGAGCTACGAGCAGTACTTC. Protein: CSASVAGGSYEQYF.

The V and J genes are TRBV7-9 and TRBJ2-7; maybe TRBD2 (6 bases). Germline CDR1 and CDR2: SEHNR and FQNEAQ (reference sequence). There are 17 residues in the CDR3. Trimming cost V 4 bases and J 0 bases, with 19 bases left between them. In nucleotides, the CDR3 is TGTGCCAGCAGCTCCGGGACTTACGTGGGAAGCTCCTACGAGCAGTACTTC. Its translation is CASSSGTYVGSSYEQYF.

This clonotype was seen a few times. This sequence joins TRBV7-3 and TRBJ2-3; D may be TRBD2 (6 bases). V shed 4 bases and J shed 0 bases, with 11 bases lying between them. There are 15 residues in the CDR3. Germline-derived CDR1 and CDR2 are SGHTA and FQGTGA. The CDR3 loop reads CASSSLGGSTDTQYF. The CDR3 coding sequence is TGTGCCAGCAGCTCCCTCGGGGGAAGCACAGATACGCAGTATTTT. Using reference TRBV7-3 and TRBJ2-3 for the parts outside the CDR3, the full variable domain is GAGVSQTPSNKVTEKGKYVELRCDPISGHTALYWYRQSLGQGPEFLIYFQGTGAADDSGLPNDRFFAVRPEGSVSTLKIQRTERGDSAVYLCASSSLGGSTDTQYFGPGTRLTVL.

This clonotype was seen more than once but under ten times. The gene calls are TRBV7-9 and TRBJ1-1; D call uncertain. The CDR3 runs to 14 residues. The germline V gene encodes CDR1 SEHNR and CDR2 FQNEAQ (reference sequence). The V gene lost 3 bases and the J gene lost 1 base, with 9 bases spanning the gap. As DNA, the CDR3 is TGTGCCAGCAGCTTCAACACCCAGAACACTGAAGCTTTCTTT. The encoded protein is CASSFNTQNTEAFF.

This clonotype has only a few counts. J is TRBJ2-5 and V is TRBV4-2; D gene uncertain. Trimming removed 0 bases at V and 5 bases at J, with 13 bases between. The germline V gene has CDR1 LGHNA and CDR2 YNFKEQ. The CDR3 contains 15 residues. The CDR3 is CASSQDRGMVETQYF. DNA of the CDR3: TGTGCCAGCAGCCAAGATCGTGGAATGGTCGAGACCCAGTACTTC.

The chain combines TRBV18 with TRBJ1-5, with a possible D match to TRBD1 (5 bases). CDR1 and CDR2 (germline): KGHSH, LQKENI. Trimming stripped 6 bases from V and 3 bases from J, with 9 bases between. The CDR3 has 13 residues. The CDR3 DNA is TGTGCCAGCTCGCGGGGGAACAATCAGCCCCAGCATTTT. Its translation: CASSRGNNQPQHF.